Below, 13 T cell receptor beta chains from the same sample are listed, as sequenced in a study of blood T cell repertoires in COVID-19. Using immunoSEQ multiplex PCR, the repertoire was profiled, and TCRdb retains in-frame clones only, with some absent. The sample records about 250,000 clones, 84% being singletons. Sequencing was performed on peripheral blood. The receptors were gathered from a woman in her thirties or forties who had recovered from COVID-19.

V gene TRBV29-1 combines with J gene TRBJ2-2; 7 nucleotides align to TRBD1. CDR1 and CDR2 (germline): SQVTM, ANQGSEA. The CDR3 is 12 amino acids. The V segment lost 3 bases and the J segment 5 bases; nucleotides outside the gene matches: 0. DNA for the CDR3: TGCAGCGTTGAGACAGGGACCGGGGAGCTGTTTTTT. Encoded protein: CSVETGTGELFF.

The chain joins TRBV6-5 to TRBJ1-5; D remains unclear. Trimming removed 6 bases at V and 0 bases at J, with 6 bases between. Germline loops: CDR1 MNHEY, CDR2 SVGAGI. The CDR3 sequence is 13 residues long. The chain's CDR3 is CASRLYSNQPQHF. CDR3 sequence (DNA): TGTGCCAGCAGACTCTATAGCAATCAGCCCCAGCATTTT.

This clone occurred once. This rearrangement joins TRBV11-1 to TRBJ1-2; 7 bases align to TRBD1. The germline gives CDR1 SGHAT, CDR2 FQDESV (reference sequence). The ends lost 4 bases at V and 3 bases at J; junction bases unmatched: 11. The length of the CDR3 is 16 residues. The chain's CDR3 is CASSSPRQGRDYGYTF. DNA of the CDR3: TGTGCCAGCAGCTCACCCCGACAGGGAAGGGACTATGGCTACACCTTC.

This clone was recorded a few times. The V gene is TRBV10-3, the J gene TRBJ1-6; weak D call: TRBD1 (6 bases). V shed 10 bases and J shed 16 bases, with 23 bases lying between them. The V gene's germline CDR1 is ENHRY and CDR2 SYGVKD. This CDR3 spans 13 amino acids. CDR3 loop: CATVPDSSTGLHF. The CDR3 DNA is TGTGCCACCGTCCCGGACAGTTCTACGGGGCTCCACTTT.

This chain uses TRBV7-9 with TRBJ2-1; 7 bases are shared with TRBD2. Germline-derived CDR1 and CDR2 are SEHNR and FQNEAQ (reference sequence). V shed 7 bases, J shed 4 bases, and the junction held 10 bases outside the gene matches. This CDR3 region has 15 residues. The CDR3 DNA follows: TGTGCCAGCACCCCTTGGGGCGGGGGATACAATGAGCAGTTCTTC. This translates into CASTPWGGGYNEQFF.

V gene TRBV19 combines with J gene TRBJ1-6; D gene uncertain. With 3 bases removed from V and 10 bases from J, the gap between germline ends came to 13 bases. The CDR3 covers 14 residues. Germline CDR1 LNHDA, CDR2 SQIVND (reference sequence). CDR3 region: CASSIGGIGSPLHF. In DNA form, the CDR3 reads TGTGCCAGTAGTATCGGAGGGATAGGATCACCCCTCCACTTT.

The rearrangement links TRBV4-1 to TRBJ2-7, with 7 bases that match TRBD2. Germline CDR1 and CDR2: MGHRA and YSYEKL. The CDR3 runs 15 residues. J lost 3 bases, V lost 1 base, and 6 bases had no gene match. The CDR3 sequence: CASSQASGELYEQYF. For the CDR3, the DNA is TGCGCCAGCAGCCAAGCAAGCGGGGAGCTCTACGAGCAGTACTTC.

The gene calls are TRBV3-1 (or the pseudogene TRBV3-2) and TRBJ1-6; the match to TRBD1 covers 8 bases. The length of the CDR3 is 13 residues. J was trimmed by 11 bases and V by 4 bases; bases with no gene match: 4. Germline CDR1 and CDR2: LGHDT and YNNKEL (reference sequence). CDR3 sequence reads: CASSLQDRAPLHF. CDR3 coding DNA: TGTGCCAGCAGCCTACAGGACAGGGCACCCCTCCACTTT.

CDR3 protein: CASSIDRDRGSYNEQFF. The CDR3 nucleotides are TGTGCCAGTAGTATAGATCGGGACAGGGGCTCCTACAATGAGCAGTTCTTC. The chain uses TRBV19 and TRBJ2-1, with 10 bases matching TRBD1. Germline CDR1 and CDR2: LNHDA and SQIVND (reference sequence). V trimming: 0 bases; J trimming: 0 bases; junction bases outside the gene matches: 2. The CDR3 has 17 amino acids.

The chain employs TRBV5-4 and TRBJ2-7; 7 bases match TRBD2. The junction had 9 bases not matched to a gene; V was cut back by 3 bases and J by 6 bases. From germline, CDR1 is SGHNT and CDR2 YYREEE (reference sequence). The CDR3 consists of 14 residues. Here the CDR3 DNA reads TGTGCCAGCAGCTCCCACACGGGGAGGGGCGAGCAGTACTTC. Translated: CASSSHTGRGEQYF. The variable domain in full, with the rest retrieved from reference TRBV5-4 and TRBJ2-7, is ETGVTQSPTHLIKTRGQQVTLRCSSQSGHNTVSWYQQALGQGPQFIFQYYREEENGRGNFPPRFSGLQFPNYSSELNVNALELDDSALYLCASSSHTGRGEQYFGPGTRLTVT.

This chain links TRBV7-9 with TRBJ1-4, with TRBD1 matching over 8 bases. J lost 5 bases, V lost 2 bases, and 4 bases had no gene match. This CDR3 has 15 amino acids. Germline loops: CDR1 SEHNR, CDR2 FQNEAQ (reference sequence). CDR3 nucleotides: TGTGCCAGCAGCTTACAGGGGGCGCACAATGAAAAACTGTTTTTT. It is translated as CASSLQGAHNEKLFF.

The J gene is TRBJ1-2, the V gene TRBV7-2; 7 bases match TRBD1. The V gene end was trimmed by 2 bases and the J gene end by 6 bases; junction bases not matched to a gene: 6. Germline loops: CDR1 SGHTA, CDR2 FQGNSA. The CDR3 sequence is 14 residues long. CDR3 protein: CASSLLGDSHGYTF. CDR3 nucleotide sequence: TGTGCCAGCAGCTTACTGGGGGACAGCCATGGCTACACCTTC.

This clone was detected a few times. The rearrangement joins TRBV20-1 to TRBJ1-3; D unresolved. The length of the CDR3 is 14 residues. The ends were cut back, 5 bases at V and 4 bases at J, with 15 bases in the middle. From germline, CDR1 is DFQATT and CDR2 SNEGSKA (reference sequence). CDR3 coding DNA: TGCAGTGCTCGTGGGCCCGGAGGGGGAAACACCATATATTTT. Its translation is CSARGPGGGNTIYF.